Below, 25 T cell receptor beta chains from the same sample are listed, as sequenced in a study of blood T cell repertoires in COVID-19. Here immunoSEQ multiplex PCR was the method, and the copy in TCRdb shows in-frame clones only, minus some. The sample contains about 59,000 clones, around four fifths of which appear only once. The specimen was peripheral blood. These receptors all come from a woman aged 50 to 60 with active or convalescent COVID-19.

The genes are TRBV6-5 and TRBJ2-5; D gene unclear. The germline V and J ends were trimmed by 5 bases and 1 base, with 14 bases remaining between them. CDR1 and CDR2 from the germline V gene are MNHEY and SVGAGI. This CDR3 region has 15 residues. The DNA of the CDR3 is TGTGCCAGCAGTAGACATCTGTTAGGCCAAGAGACCCAGTACTTC. The encoded protein is CASSRHLLGQETQYF.

This rearrangement joins TRBV2 to TRBJ2-5; a weak D match, TRBD1 (6 bases). This CDR3 region has 13 residues. The V gene's germline CDR1 is SNHLY and CDR2 FYNNEI. V was pared by 8 bases and J by 2 bases, with 12 bases between. CDR3 sequence: CASGRTVQETQYF. DNA of the CDR3: TGTGCCAGCGGAAGGACAGTTCAAGAGACCCAGTACTTC.

The chain is built from TRBV28 and TRBJ1-1, with 8 bases identical to TRBD1. The length of the CDR3 is 14 residues. V shed 2 bases, J shed 5 bases, and the junction held 4 bases outside the gene matches. The germline CDR1 and CDR2 sequences are MDHEN and SYDVKM. CDR3: CASSLQGASTEAFF. CDR3 nucleotides: TGTGCCAGCAGTTTACAGGGGGCTAGTACTGAAGCTTTCTTT.

V and J are TRBV19 and TRBJ2-7, with D possibly matching TRBD1 (7 bases). This CDR3 is built from 15 residues. V lost 6 bases to trimming and J lost 6 bases, with 21 bases between them. Germline-derived CDR1 and CDR2 are LNHDA and SQIVND (reference sequence). The CDR3 loop is CASSQGGQQRAEQYF. The CDR3 DNA reads as TGTGCCAGTAGCCAGGGGGGACAGCAGAGGGCCGAGCAGTACTTC.

The chain combines TRBV24-1 with TRBJ2-1; 11 bases map to TRBD2. V dropped 1 base and J dropped 0; count of bases not matched to a gene: 7. Germline lookup yields CDR1 KGHDR and CDR2 SFDVKD. The CDR3 totals 19 residues. The CDR3 reads CATSDFSSGLAGSYNEQFF. Here the CDR3 DNA reads TGTGCCACCAGTGATTTTAGCTCCGGACTAGCGGGCTCCTACAATGAGCAGTTCTTC.

This rearrangement joins TRBV30 to TRBJ1-6, with TRBD1 as a possible D gene (5 bases). Per germline, CDR1 GTSNPN and CDR2 SVGIG (reference sequence). This CDR3 has 14 amino acids. Trimming pared 5 bases from V and 8 bases from J, leaving 16 bases between. The CDR3 loop reads CAWGAGRSDSPLHF. In nucleotides, the CDR3 is TGTGCCTGGGGGGCGGGAAGAAGCGATTCACCCCTCCACTTT.

There are a few counts of this clone. V and J are TRBV30 and TRBJ2-7; D gene unclear. The V gene's germline CDR1 is GTSNPN and CDR2 SVGIG (reference sequence). With 1 base removed from V and 3 bases from J, the gap between germline ends came to 7 bases. The CDR3 consists of 12 residues. Here the CDR3 DNA reads TGTGCCTGGAGTGGAGAAGTCTACGAGCAGTACTTC. It translates to CAWSGEVYEQYF.

The chain couples TRBV20-1 to TRBJ2-5, with a weak D call TRBD2 (6 bases). The CDR3 length is 11 residues. V was clipped by 3 bases and J by 4 bases, with 6 bases between them. In germline, CDR1 is DFQATT, CDR2 SNEGSKA (reference sequence). The CDR3 spells CSASGRETQYF. The CDR3 region has the DNA TGCAGTGCTAGCGGGAGAGAGACCCAGTACTTC.

The chain links TRBV10-2 to TRBJ2-1, with D perhaps TRBD2 (5 bases). Germline V gene lookup returns CDR1 WSHSY and CDR2 SAAADI. The length of the CDR3 is 13 residues. Trimming pared 5 bases from V and 8 bases from J, leaving 13 bases between. The CDR3 DNA sequence: TGCGCCAGCAGTCTAGCAGGTGATGATGAGCAGTTCTTC. Its translation is CASSLAGDDEQFF.

The chain carries TRBV30 and TRBJ2-1; 8 nucleotides line up with TRBD2. Germline V gives CDR1 GTSNPN, CDR2 SVGIG (reference sequence). With 4 bases clipped from V and 5 bases from J, the junction kept 16 bases outside the gene matches. The CDR3 consists of 17 residues. CDR3 amino acids: CAWTTSGRAGPHNEQFF. CDR3 DNA sequence: TGTGCCTGGACAACGAGCGGGAGAGCCGGCCCACACAATGAGCAGTTCTTC.

The CDR3 DNA follows: TGTGCCAGCATCCCCGGGAGGGATTATGGCTACACCTTC. Translated: CASIPGRDYGYTF. The J gene is TRBJ1-2, the V gene TRBV6-5; D uncertain. This CDR3 is 13 amino acids long. The ends were cut back, 7 bases at V and 5 bases at J, with 14 bases in the middle. Per germline, CDR1 MNHEY and CDR2 SVGAGI.

The table lists this clone with a few counts. CDR3 nucleotide sequence: TGCAGCGTTGGCTCCGGGAGGACGGGGGAGACCCAGTACTTC. Its translation: CSVGSGRTGETQYF. J is TRBJ2-5 and V is TRBV29-1; TRBD2 matches 7 bases. V shed 4 bases and J 5 bases; nucleotides not matched to a gene: 10. From germline, CDR1 is SQVTM and CDR2 ANQGSEA. CDR3 length: 14 residues.

The chain carries TRBV5-1 and TRBJ2-5, with D maybe TRBD2 (7 bases). CDR1 and CDR2 from the germline V gene are SGHRS and YFSETQ. The CDR3 has 15 amino acids. Between the trimmed V and J ends, which lost 0 bases and 2 bases, there was a span of 11 bases. Written as DNA, the CDR3 is TGCGCCAGCAGCTTGGGTGGGGGGGCGCAAGAGACCCAGTACTTC. Translation gives CASSLGGGAQETQYF.

This sequence joins TRBV6-5 and TRBJ2-4; TRBD1 might be the D (5 bases). Germline V CDR1 and CDR2: MNHEY, SVGAGI. CDR3 length: 13 amino acids. Trimming took off 10 bases at V and 6 bases at J, with 16 bases between the two ends. As DNA, the CDR3 is TGTGCCACCATCCAGGGTCCGGGAAACATTCAGTACTTC. This gives the protein CATIQGPGNIQYF.

V is TRBV12-3 or TRBV12-4 and J is TRBJ1-1; weak D call: TRBD1 (5 bases). The V end was cut by 5 bases, the J end by 1 base, with 8 bases between. This CDR3 is built from 13 residues. The CDR3 DNA is TGTGCCAGCAGTCGGCAGGGGAACACTGAAGCTTTCTTT. It translates to CASSRQGNTEAFF.

This clone occurred once. The rearrangement uses TRBV3-1 (or the pseudogene TRBV3-2) and TRBJ1-1; no clear D. The CDR3 spans 13 residues. The V end lost 1 base, the J end lost 10 bases, and 13 bases lay between the germline ends. In germline, CDR1 is LGHDT, CDR2 YNNKEL (reference sequence). CDR3 nucleotides: TGTGCCAGCAGCCAAGGAGGGATAGAAGTAGCTTTCTTT. Translation gives CASSQGGIEVAFF.

The chain couples TRBV7-2 to TRBJ2-7; D perhaps matches TRBD2 (6 bases). The CDR3 extends over 15 amino acids. In germline, CDR1 is SGHTA, CDR2 FQGNSA. V lost 4 bases, J lost 4 bases, and 17 bases lay in between. CDR3: CASSSQGGGSYEQYF. CDR3 nucleotide sequence: TGTGCCAGCAGCTCCCAGGGAGGAGGTTCTTACGAGCAGTACTTC.

This clone has a handful of counts. V usage is TRBV3-1 (or the pseudogene TRBV3-2) and J usage is TRBJ1-6; unclear D gene. CDR1 LGHDT and CDR2 YNNKEL come from the germline V gene (reference sequence). With 1 base removed from V and 8 bases from J, the gap between germline ends came to 9 bases. The CDR3 runs 14 residues. CDR3 amino acids: CASSQGLGDSPLHF. The CDR3 coding sequence is TGTGCCAGCAGCCAAGGACTCGGCGATTCACCCCTCCACTTT.

V and J are TRBV4-2 and TRBJ1-1; 11 positions match TRBD1. Germline loops: CDR1 LGHNA, CDR2 YNFKEQ. The CDR3 covers 15 residues. Germline trimming cut 4 bases from V and 3 bases from J; bases unmatched to any gene: 4. CDR3: CASSPGQGAYTEAFF. CDR3 in DNA: TGTGCCAGCAGCCCAGGACAGGGGGCCTACACTGAAGCTTTCTTT.

The V and J genes are TRBV30 and TRBJ1-1; unclear D gene. The CDR3 runs to 14 residues. Germline values: CDR1 GTSNPN, CDR2 SVGIG (reference sequence). V lost 0 bases and J 4 bases, leaving 12 bases between the germline ends. As DNA, the CDR3 is TGTGCCTGGAGTGTACAAAACGGAGCCACTGAAGCTTTCTTT. Encoded protein: CAWSVQNGATEAFF.

In this sample, this clone turned up once. The rearrangement joins TRBV5-1 to TRBJ2-1, with TRBD2 matching 11 bases. The germline V gene encodes CDR1 SGHRS and CDR2 YFSETQ. The junction had 8 bases not matched to a gene; V was cut back by 4 bases and J by 8 bases. The CDR3 consists of 15 residues. For the CDR3, the DNA is TGCGCCAGCAGCCTAACTAGCGGGGGTGCCGATGAGCAGTTCTTC. Its protein is CASSLTSGGADEQFF.

The V call is TRBV20-1, the J call TRBJ2-5, with 15 positions matching TRBD2. The CDR3 contains 14 residues. Trimming cost V 3 bases and J 9 bases; bases outside gene matches: 5. Germline V gene data show CDR1 as DFQATT and CDR2 as SNEGSKA (reference sequence). CDR3 protein: CSASPGLAGGSQYF. DNA for the CDR3: TGCAGTGCTAGTCCCGGACTAGCGGGAGGGTCCCAGTACTTC.

Concerning this clone: One junction end does not reproduce the germline sequence, and a read error may be involved. This chain joins TRBV19 and TRBJ2-2; possibly TRBD2 for D (5 bases). The CDR3 covers 13 residues. CDR1 and CDR2 from the germline V gene are LNHDA and SQIVND (reference sequence). The CDR3 sequence: CASTPTPGELLDF. The CDR3 DNA reads TGTGCCAGTACTCCGACCCCCGGGGAGCTCCTGGATTTT.

The chain recombines TRBV19 with TRBJ2-3, with 10 nucleotides matching TRBD1. The CDR3 runs 15 residues. Trimming cost V 6 bases and J 2 bases; bases outside gene matches: 5. The germline gives CDR1 LNHDA, CDR2 SQIVND (reference sequence). The CDR3 here is CASSRGTGATDTQYF. The CDR3 nucleotides read TGTGCCAGTAGCCGCGGGACAGGGGCCACAGATACGCAGTATTTT.

This rearrangement joins TRBV4-1 to TRBJ2-7, with D possibly TRBD2 on 5 matching bases. The CDR3 has 15 residues. V was pared by 1 base and J by 1 base, with 11 bases between. CDR1 and CDR2 (germline): MGHRA, YSYEKL. CDR3 coding DNA: TGCGCCAGCAGCCAAGGACACCGCGGGTCCTACGAGCAGTACTTC. Amino acids: CASSQGHRGSYEQYF.